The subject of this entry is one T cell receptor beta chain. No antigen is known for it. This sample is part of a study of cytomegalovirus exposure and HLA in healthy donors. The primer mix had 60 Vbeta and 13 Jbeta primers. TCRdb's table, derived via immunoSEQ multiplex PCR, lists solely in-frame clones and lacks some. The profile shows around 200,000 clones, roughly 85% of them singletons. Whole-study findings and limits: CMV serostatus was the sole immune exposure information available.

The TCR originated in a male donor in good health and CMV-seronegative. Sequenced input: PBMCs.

Here the CDR3 DNA reads TGTGCCAGCAGCTTCTCACAGTCCTACGAGCAGTACTTC. This sequence encodes CASSFSQSYEQYF. V usage is TRBV7-8 and J usage is TRBJ2-7, with D unresolved. The CDR3 extends over 13 amino acids. V was pared by 3 bases and J by 1 base, with 7 bases between. Germline assignment: CDR1 SGHVS and CDR2 FQNEAQ.